The rows below give T cell receptor beta chains drawn from one sample of a study of blood T cell repertoires in COVID-19. Method: immunoSEQ multiplex PCR; TCRdb's copy keeps in-frame clones and lacks some. The sample lists over 200,000 clones, approximately 90% seen once, with less than 20% in the top ten. The source material was PBMCs or T cells enriched from blood (not recorded which). The receptors derive from a man aged 18 to 30 who had recovered from COVID-19. Each CDR3 is given with its conserved first and last residue. D genes are given only for firm matches. For some rows the clone size is stated as once, few or many, or as a class when expanded; others skip it.

clone_size	v_call	d_call	j_call	cdr3_nt	cdr3_aa
NA	TRBV24-1	NA	TRBJ1-4	TGTGCCACCAGTACCCTCCGACCCGAGGCAACTAATGAAAAACTGTTTTTT	CATSTLRPEATNEKLFF
NA	TRBV18	TRBD2	TRBJ2-3	TGTGCCAGCTCACCCGGACTAGCCGGAGATACGCAGTATTTT	CASSPGLAGDTQYF
NA	TRBV7-9	NA	TRBJ1-6	TGTGCCAGCAGCTTAGCGTCGGATTCACCCCTCCACTTT	CASSLASDSPLHF
few	TRBV5-1	NA	TRBJ2-5	TGCGCCAGCAGCTTGGGATCTGGCGGGAATAGTCTGGAGACCCAGTACTTC	CASSLGSGGNSLETQYF
NA	TRBV30	TRBD1	TRBJ2-2	TGTGCCTGGAGTGTACAGTGGCAGGGGGCCGGGGAGCTGTTTTTT	CAWSVQWQGAGELFF
NA	TRBV7-8	NA	TRBJ1-2	TGTGCCAGCAGCTCGACATCTCCGGGGGTTGGTGGCTACACCTTC	CASSSTSPGVGGYTF
NA	TRBV5-4	TRBD2	TRBJ2-7	TGTGCCAGCAGCTTGGACGCTAGCGGGGGTCACGAGCAGTACTTC	CASSLDASGGHEQYF
NA	TRBV5-1	NA	TRBJ2-4	TGCGCCAGTAAACCTCACTGGCAGGGCAAAAACATTCAGTACTTC	CASKPHWQGKNIQYF
NA	TRBV5-1	NA	TRBJ1-6	TGCGCCAGCAGCTTGTTGGACACAAATAATTCACCCCTCCACTTT	CASSLLDTNNSPLHF
NA	TRBV5-1	TRBD2	TRBJ2-7	TGCGCCAGCAGCTTGCAGGTGTCTAGCGGGAGGGCCGAGCTACGCGAGCAGTACTTC	CASSLQVSSGRAELREQYF
NA	TRBV21-1	NA	TRBJ2-3	TGTGCCAGCAGCCCCGGCCTAGGGAGCGGGAGGGGAACAGATACGCAGTATTTT	CASSPGLGSGRGTDTQYF
few	TRBV5-4	NA	TRBJ1-6	TGTGCCAGCAGCTCGAGAGGGCATAATTCACCCCTCCACTTT	CASSSRGHNSPLHF
NA	TRBV7-9	TRBD1	TRBJ2-2	TGTGCCAGCAGCTTTTACCCGGACAGGAAAACCGGGGAGCTGTTTTTT	CASSFYPDRKTGELFF
NA	TRBV2	TRBD1	TRBJ2-2	TGTGCCAGCCAATGGGACAGGGCGACCGGGGAGCTGTTTTTT	CASQWDRATGELFF
NA	TRBV19	TRBD1	TRBJ1-1	TGTGCCAGTAGTCTCACAGGGGGTCTGAACACTGAAGCTTTCTTT	CASSLTGGLNTEAFF
NA	TRBV28	NA	TRBJ1-2	TGTGCCAGCACCTCACCCCCCGGGGCGGGGGGCTACACCTTC	CASTSPPGAGGYTF
once	TRBV12-5	NA	TRBJ2-3	TGTGCTAGTGTCGATATCCGGCGGGGACTCACGAGGGCCCTAGCCACAGATACGCAGTATTTT	CASVDIRRGLTRALATDTQYF
NA	TRBV11-2	TRBD1	TRBJ2-7	TGTGCCAGCAGCCAGACAGGGGCCTACGAGCAGTACTTC	CASSQTGAYEQYF
NA	TRBV5-5	NA	TRBJ1-2	TGTGCCAGCAGCTTGATTGCCGGGGGGAGGGGATATGGCTACACCTTC	CASSLIAGGRGYGYTF
once	TRBV9	TRBD2	TRBJ2-1	TGTGCCAGCAGCGAGAGGGGACTAGCGGCCGCCTGGGAGCAGTTCTTC	CASSERGLAAAWEQFF
NA	TRBV30	NA	TRBJ1-2	TGTGCCTGGACGATAGCTAACTATGGCTACACCTTC	CAWTIANYGYTF
NA	TRBV5-1	TRBD1	TRBJ1-1	TGCGCCAGCAGCTTAACAGGGGAATTCGTGAACACTGAAGCTTTCTTT	CASSLTGEFVNTEAFF
NA	TRBV24-1	NA	TRBJ2-2	TGTGCCACCAGCTTTACCGGGGAGCTGTTTTTT	CATSFTGELFF
once	TRBV5-1	TRBD2	TRBJ2-1	TGCGCCAGCAGCTTGGGCCCTAGCGGGTTGAATGAGCAGTTCTTC	CASSLGPSGLNEQFF
NA	TRBV7-2	NA	TRBJ1-4	TGTGCCAGCAGCTTAGCGGGGGGTGTTGATGAAAAACTGTTTTTT	CASSLAGGVDEKLFF
NA	TRBV5-6	NA	TRBJ2-3	TGTGCCAGCAGCTTGCTAGGGACTTCCATAGGGACTGATACGCAGTATTTT	CASSLLGTSIGTDTQYF
NA	TRBV24-1	TRBD1	TRBJ2-1	TGTGCCACCAGCCCCGCCGGTGGCCAGGGGGCTTACAATGAGCAGTTCTTC	CATSPAGGQGAYNEQFF
NA	TRBV7-2	NA	TRBJ2-7	TGTGCCAGCAGCCCAAGAGGACTGGCCTCCTACGAGCAGTACTTC	CASSPRGLASYEQYF
NA	TRBV10-3	TRBD1	TRBJ1-5	TGTGCCATCAGTACCAAAGGGACAGGGAGCAATCAGCCCCAGCATTTT	CAISTKGTGSNQPQHF
NA	TRBV7-9	NA	TRBJ2-1	TGTGCCAGCAGCTCTGGGGGGAACTACAATGAGCAGTTCTTC	CASSSGGNYNEQFF
NA	TRBV25-1	NA	TRBJ2-5	TGTGCCAGCACCGAATGGGGACTTCAAGAGACCCAGTACTTC	CASTEWGLQETQYF
NA	TRBV11-2	NA	TRBJ1-2	TGTGCCAGCAGCTCTATATATAACTATGGCTACACCTTC	CASSSIYNYGYTF
NA	TRBV7-9	TRBD1	TRBJ2-1	TGTGCCAGCAGCTTAGTGACAGGGGGTAACAATGAGCAGTTCTTC	CASSLVTGGNNEQFF
NA	TRBV5-6	TRBD1	TRBJ1-2	TGTGCCAGCAGCTCCAGCGACAGGGTTACGGATGGCTACACCTTC	CASSSSDRVTDGYTF
NA	TRBV27	NA	TRBJ2-2	TGTGCCAGCAGTAGCCCCGCCCGATACACCGGGGAGCTGTTTTTT	CASSSPARYTGELFF
few	TRBV5-4	NA	TRBJ2-7	TGTGCCAGCAGGAGGGAGCCGGACCACTACGAGCAGTACTTC	CASRREPDHYEQYF
NA	TRBV7-2	TRBD2	TRBJ2-1	TGTGCCAGCAGCTTAGAGGCTAGCGGGAGTTACAATGAGCAGTTCTTC	CASSLEASGSYNEQFF
NA	TRBV18	NA	TRBJ2-1	TGTGCCAGCTCACCACCGATAGGAGCGAACGTACGGATCAATGAGCAGTTCTTC	CASSPPIGANVRINEQFF